This record covers a single TCR beta chain. The sample is drawn from a study of control samples from healthy donors and cancer patients. The CDR3 runs 16 residues. Germline loops: CDR1 SGHRS, CDR2 YFSETQ. The V segment lost 3 bases and the J segment 1 base; nucleotides outside the gene matches: 5. The protocol was immunoSEQ multiplex PCR, while the TCRdb copy is restricted to in-frame clones and leaves out a portion. Of around 51,000 clones in the sample, 80% were seen once. This TCR was recovered from a man aged 65 to 79 in good health. The rearrangement uses TRBV5-1 and TRBJ2-1; 9 nucleotides line up with TRBD1. Sequenced input: blood. CDR3 coding DNA: TGCGCCAGCAGCTCCTCCGGGACAGGGTCCTACAATGAGCAGTTCTTC. Protein: CASSSSGTGSYNEQFF. Using reference TRBV5-1 and TRBJ2-1 for the parts outside the CDR3, the full variable domain is KAGVTQTPRYLIKTRGQQVTLSCSPISGHRSVSWYQQTPGQGLQFLFEYFSETQRNKGNFPGRFSGRQFSNSRSEMNVSTLELGDSALYLCASSSSGTGSYNEQFFGPGTRLTVL.